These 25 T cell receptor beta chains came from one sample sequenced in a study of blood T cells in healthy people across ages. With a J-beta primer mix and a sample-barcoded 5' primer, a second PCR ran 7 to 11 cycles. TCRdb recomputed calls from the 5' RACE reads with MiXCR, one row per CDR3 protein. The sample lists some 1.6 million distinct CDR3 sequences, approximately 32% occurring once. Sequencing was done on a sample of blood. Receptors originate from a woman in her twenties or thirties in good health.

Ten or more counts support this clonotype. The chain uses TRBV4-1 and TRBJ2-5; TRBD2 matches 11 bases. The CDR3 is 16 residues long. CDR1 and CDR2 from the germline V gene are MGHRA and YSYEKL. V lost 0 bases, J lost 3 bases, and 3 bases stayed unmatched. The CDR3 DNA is TGCGCCAGCAGCCAAGACCTGACTAGCGGGGAAGAGACCCAGTACTTC. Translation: CASSQDLTSGEETQYF.

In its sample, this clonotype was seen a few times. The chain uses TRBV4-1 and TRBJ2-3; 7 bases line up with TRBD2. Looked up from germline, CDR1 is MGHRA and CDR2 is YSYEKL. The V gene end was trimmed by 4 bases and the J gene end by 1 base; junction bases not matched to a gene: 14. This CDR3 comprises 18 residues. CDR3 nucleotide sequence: TGCGCCAGCAGCCGGAACCCCGACTTGGCGGGGGGCACAGATACGCAGTATTTT. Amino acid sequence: CASSRNPDLAGGTDTQYF.

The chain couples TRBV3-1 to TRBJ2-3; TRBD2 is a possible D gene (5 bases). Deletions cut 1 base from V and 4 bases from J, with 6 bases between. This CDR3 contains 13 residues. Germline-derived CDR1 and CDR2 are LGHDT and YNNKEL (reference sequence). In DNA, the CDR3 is TGTGCCAGCAGCCAAGTAGCGCCAGATACGCAGTATTTT. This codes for CASSQVAPDTQYF.

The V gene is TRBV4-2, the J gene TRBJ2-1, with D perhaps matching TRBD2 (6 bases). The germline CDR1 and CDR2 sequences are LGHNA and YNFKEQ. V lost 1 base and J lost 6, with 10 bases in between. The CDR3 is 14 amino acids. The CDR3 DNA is TGTGCCAGCAGCCAAGGCCTAGCGTTCAATGAGCAGTTCTTC. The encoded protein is CASSQGLAFNEQFF.

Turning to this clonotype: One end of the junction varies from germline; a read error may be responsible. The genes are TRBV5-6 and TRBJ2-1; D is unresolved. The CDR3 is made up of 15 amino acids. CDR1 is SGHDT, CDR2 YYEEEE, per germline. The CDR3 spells CASSLGRRSYSEQFF. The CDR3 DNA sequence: TGTGCCAGCAGCTTGGGGAGACGCTCCTACAGTGAGCAGTTCTTC.

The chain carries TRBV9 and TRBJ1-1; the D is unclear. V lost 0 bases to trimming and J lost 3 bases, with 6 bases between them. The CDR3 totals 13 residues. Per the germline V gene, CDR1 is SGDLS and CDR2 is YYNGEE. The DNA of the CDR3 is TGTGCCAGCAGCGTAGAGGCGTACACTGAAGCTTTCTTT. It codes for CASSVEAYTEAFF. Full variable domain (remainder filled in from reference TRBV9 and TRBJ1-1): DSGVTQTPKHLITATGQRVTLRCSPRSGDLSVYWYQQSLDQGLQFLIQYYNGEERAKGNILERFSAQQFPDLHSELNLSSLELGDSALYFCASSVEAYTEAFFGQGTRLTVV.

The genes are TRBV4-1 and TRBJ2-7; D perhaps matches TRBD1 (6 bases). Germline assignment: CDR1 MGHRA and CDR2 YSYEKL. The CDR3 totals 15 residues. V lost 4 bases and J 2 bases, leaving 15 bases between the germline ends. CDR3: CASSLRQEPTYEQYF. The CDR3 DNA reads TGCGCCAGCAGCCTCCGACAGGAACCCACCTACGAGCAGTACTTC.

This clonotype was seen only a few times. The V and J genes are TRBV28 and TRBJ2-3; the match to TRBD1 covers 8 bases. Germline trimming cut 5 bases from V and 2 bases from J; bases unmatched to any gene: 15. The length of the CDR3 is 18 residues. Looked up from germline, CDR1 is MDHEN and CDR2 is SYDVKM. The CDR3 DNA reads TGTGCCAGCAGTAGCTACGCCCAATCAGGGGGCCCCACAGATACGCAGTATTTT. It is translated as CASSSYAQSGGPTDTQYF.

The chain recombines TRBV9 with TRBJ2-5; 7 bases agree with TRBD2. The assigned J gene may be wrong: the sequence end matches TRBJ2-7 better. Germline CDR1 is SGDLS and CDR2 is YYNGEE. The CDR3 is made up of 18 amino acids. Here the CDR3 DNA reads TGTGCCAGCAACGGCGTAATCTTTTGGGCGGGAGCGCCCTACGAGCAGTACTTC. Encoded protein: CASNGVIFWAGAPYEQYF.

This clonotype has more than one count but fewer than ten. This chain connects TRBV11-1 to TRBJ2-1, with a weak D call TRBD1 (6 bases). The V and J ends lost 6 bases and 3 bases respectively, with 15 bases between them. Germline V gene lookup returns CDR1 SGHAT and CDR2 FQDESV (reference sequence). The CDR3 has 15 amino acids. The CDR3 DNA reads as TGTGCCAGCAGTACCCGGGACATGAGCTACAATGAGCAGTTCTTC. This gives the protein CASSTRDMSYNEQFF.

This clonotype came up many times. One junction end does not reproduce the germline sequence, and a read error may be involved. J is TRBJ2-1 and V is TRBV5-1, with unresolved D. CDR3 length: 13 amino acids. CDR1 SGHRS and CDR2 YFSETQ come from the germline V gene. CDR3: CASSLDLYNEQFF. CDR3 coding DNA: TGTGCCAGCAGCTTAGATCTGTACAATGAGCAGTTCTTC.

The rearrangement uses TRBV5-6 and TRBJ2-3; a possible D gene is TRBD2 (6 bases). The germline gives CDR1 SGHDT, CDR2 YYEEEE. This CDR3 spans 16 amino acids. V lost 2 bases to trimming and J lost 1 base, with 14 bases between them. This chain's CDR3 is CASSLYSASGTDTQYF. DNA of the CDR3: TGTGCCAGCAGCTTATACTCGGCTAGCGGCACAGATACGCAGTATTTT.

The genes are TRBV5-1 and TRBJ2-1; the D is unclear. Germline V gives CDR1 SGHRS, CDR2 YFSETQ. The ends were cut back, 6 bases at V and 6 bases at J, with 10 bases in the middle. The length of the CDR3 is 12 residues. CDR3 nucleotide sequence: TGCGCCAGCAAACCCGCAGGCAATGAGCAGTTCTTC. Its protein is CASKPAGNEQFF.

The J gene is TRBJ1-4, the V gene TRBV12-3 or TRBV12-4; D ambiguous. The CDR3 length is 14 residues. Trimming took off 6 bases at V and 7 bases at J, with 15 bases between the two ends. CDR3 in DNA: TGTGCCAGCAGCCCAGGAATAGGGAGTGAAAAACTGTTTTTT. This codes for CASSPGIGSEKLFF.

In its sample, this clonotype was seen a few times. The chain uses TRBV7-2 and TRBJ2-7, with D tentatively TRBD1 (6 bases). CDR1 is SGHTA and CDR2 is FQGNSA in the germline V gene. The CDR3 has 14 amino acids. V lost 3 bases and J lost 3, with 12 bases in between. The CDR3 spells CASSFSLDSYEQYF. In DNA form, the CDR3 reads TGTGCCAGCAGCTTTTCACTGGACAGCTACGAGCAGTACTTC.

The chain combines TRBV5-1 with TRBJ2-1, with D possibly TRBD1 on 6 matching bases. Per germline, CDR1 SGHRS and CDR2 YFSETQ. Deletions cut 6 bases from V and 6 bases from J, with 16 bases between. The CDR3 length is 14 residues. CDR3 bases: TGCGCCAGCACGGATCCCCAGGGGCGCAATGAGCAGTTCTTC. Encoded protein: CASTDPQGRNEQFF.

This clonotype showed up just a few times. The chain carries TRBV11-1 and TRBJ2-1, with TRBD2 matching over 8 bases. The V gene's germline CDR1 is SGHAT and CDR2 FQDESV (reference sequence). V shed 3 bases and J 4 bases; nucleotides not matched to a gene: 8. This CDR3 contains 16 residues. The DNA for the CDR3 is TGTGCCAGCAGCTTTAGGGGACTAGTGTCGTACAATGAGCAGTTCTTC. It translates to CASSFRGLVSYNEQFF.

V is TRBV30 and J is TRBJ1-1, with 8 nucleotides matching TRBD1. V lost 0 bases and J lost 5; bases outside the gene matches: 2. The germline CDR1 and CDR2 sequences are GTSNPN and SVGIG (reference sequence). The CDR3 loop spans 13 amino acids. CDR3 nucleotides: TGTGCCTGGAGTGTCGACAGGGGAACTGAAGCTTTCTTT. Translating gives CAWSVDRGTEAFF.

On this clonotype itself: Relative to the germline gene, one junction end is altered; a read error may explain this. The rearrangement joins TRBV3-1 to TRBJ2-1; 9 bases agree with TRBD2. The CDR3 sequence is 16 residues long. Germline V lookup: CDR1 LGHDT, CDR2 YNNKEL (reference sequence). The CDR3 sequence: CASSHLRGGSYSEQFF. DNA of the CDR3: TGTGCCAGCAGCCATCTGCGGGGGGGCTCCTACAGTGAGCAGTTCTTC.

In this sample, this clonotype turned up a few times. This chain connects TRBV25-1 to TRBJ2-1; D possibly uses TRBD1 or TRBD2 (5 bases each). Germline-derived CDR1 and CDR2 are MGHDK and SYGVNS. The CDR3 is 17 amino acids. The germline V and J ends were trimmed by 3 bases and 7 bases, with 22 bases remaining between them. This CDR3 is CASSESRPGRRANEQFF. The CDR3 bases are TGTGCCAGCAGTGAGTCTAGACCGGGACGCCGGGCTAATGAGCAGTTCTTC.

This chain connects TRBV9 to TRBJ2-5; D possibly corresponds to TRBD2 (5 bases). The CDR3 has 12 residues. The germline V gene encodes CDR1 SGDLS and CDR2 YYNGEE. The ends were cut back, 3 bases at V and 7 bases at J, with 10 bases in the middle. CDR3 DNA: TGTGCCAGCAGCGACCACGGAGGGACCCAGTACTTC. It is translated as CASSDHGGTQYF.

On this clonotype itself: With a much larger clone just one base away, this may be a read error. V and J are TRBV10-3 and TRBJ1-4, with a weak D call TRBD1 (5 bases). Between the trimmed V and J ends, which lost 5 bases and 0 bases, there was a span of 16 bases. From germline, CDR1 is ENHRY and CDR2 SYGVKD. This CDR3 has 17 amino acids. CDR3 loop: CAISKRRDGATNEKLFF. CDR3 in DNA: TGTGCCATCAGTAAGCGCAGGGATGGGGCAACTAATGAAAAACTGTTTTTT.

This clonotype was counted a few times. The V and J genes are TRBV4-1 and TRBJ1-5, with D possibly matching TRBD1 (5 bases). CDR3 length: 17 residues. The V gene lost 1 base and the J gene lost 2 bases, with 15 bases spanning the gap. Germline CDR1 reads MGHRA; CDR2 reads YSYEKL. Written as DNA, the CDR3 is TGCGCCAGCAGCCAAGCCCTTCAGATGGGGGGCAATCAGCCCCAGCATTTT. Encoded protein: CASSQALQMGGNQPQHF.

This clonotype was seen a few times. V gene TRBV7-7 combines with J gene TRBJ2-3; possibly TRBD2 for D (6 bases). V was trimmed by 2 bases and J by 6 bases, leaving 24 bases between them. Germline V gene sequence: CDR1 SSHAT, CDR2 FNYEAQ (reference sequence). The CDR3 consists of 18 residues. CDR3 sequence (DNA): TGTGCCAGCAGCTTAAATCAGGCTAGCGTCCCCCTCACGGATACGCAGTATTTT. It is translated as CASSLNQASVPLTDTQYF.

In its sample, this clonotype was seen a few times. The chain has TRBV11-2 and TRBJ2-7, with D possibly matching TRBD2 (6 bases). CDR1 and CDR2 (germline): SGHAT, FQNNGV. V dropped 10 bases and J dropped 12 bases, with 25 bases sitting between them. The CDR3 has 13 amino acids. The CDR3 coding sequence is TGTGCCACATCCTTGGGGGGTACAGGCGACCGGTACTTC. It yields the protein CATSLGGTGDRYF.